Reported below is one T cell receptor beta chain. Germline V gene lookup returns CDR1 DFQATT and CDR2 SNEGSKA (reference sequence). The CDR3 totals 13 residues. The ends were cut back, 4 bases at V and 6 bases at J, with 13 bases in the middle. The data are from a study of early T cells in non-severe SARS-CoV-2 infection. Via MiXCR, TCRdb re-called the 5' RACE reads, giving one row per CDR3 protein. The data show nearly 90,000 distinct CDR3 sequences, 13% to 15% seen once. The specimen sequenced was whole blood. The sequence derives from an adult who was a healthcare worker with PCR-confirmed SARS-CoV-2 infection or an uninfected control (not recorded which). The rearrangement links TRBV20-1 to TRBJ2-4; D remains unclear. The CDR3 is CSATIGYGNIQYF. CDR3 nucleotide sequence: TGCAGTGCTACCATTGGCTACGGAAACATTCAGTACTTC.